These 7 T cell receptor beta chains were sequenced from one sample in a study of T cell responses to AZD1222 COVID-19 vaccine. The assay was immunoSEQ multiplex PCR, and TCRdb's table has in-frame clones only and misses some. There are about 200,000 clones in the sample; approximately 94% occur only once, and approximately 1.5% lies in the top ten. The material was peripheral blood, obtained 28 days after the second dose of the MenACWY control vaccine. The receptors shown here come from an adult who received the MenACWY meningococcal vaccine as a control.

This rearrangement joins TRBV5-1 to TRBJ2-1; 7 bases agree with TRBD2. CDR3 size: 15 residues. V shed 4 bases, J shed 8 bases, and the junction held 12 bases outside the gene matches. CDR1 and CDR2 (germline): SGHRS, YFSETQ. CDR3 residues: CASSPTGGRPHEQFF. The CDR3 region has the DNA TGCGCCAGCAGCCCGACCGGGGGGAGGCCCCATGAGCAGTTCTTC.

V usage is TRBV2 and J usage is TRBJ2-3; TRBD1 matches 7 bases. Germline CDR1 reads SNHLY; CDR2 reads FYNNEI. V dropped 3 bases and J dropped 2; count of bases not matched to a gene: 8. This CDR3 contains 16 residues. This CDR3 reads CASSDEGQSLTDTQYF. As DNA, the CDR3 is TGTGCCAGCAGTGATGAGGGACAGAGCCTCACAGATACGCAGTATTTT. The variable domain in full, completed from reference TRBV2 and TRBJ2-3, reads EPEVTQTPSHQVTQMGQEVILRCVPISNHLYFYWYRQILGQKVEFLVSFYNNEISEKSEIFDDQFSVERPDGSNFTLKIRSTKLEDSAMYFCASSDEGQSLTDTQYFGPGTRLTVL.

The chain links TRBV30 to TRBJ2-1; D perhaps matches TRBD2 (5 bases). The germline gives CDR1 GTSNPN, CDR2 SVGIG (reference sequence). The CDR3 length is 15 residues. The V end was cut by 2 bases, the J end by 7 bases, with 18 bases between. This CDR3 is CAWSPVGGSSNEQFF. CDR3 in DNA: TGTGCCTGGAGTCCTGTGGGTGGGAGTAGTAATGAGCAGTTCTTC. Based on the CDR3 plus reference TRBV30 and TRBJ2-1, the full variable domain is SQTIHQWPATLVQPVGSPLSLECTVEGTSNPNLYWYRQAAGRGLQLLFYSVGIGQISSEVPQNLSASRPQDRQFILSSKKLLLSDSGFYLCAWSPVGGSSNEQFFGPGTRLTVL.

This chain links TRBV7-8 with TRBJ2-7; D not certain. There are 15 residues in the CDR3. Trimming removed 1 base at V and 0 bases at J, with 10 bases between. Germline V gene sequence: CDR1 SGHVS, CDR2 FQNEAQ. The CDR3, as DNA: TGTGCCAGCAGCTTAGAACTTACCCGCTCCTACGAGCAGTACTTC. This codes for CASSLELTRSYEQYF.

DNA for the CDR3: TGCGCCAGCAGCCAAGCAGCGGGGGAGCTCTACGAGCAGTACTTC. This sequence encodes CASSQAAGELYEQYF. The V and J genes are TRBV4-1 and TRBJ2-7; TRBD2 agrees at 8 bases. The CDR3 covers 15 residues. The junction had 5 bases not matched to a gene; V was cut back by 1 base and J by 3 bases. From germline, CDR1 is MGHRA and CDR2 YSYEKL.

DNA of the CDR3: TGTGCCAGCAGTTGGGGGTATCAGCCCCAGCATTTT. Its translation: CASSWGYQPQHF. J is TRBJ1-5 and V is TRBV28, with D possibly being TRBD1 (5 bases). The CDR3 sequence is 12 residues long. Deletions cut 4 bases from V and 5 bases from J, with 6 bases between. Germline assignment: CDR1 MDHEN and CDR2 SYDVKM.

The gene calls are TRBV7-2 and TRBJ2-3; D remains ambiguous. V was shortened by 2 bases and J by 8 bases, with 8 bases between the two germline ends. The CDR3 has 12 amino acids. Germline V lookup: CDR1 SGHTA, CDR2 FQGNSA. DNA for the CDR3: TGTGCCAGCAGCTTACAGGAGAGTACGCAGTATTTT. It is translated as CASSLQESTQYF.